Listed here is a single TCR beta chain. Per the original methods: The authors estimated nucleated cell counts from reference gene primer amplification. The method was immunoSEQ multiplex PCR; TCRdb's version includes in-frame clones alone and lacks a portion of them. The DNA gave D and trimming, while V, J and clone size come from that table. The sample carries approximately 290,000 clones, roughly 90% recorded once. This record comes from a study of blood T cell repertoires in COVID-19. Study-level background: Samples of COVID-19 (acute and convalescent) were obtained from the United States, Italy and Spain. T cells, B-cell-depleted T cells, or PBMCs provided the cDNA or gDNA that served as material.

Cohorts were determined from participant-reported clinical history. The CDR3 has 13 residues. Trimming removed 3 bases at V and 8 bases at J, with 13 bases between. Germline CDR1 reads MDHEN; CDR2 reads SYDVKM. The rearrangement links TRBV28 to TRBJ1-2; D not certain. The receptor was derived from a woman aged 18-29 years with acute COVID-19. Sequenced material: PBMCs or T cells enriched from blood (not recorded which). Here the CDR3 DNA reads TGTGCCAGCAGTTTTGCGGGCAACGAAGGCTACACCTTC. Translating it yields CASSFAGNEGYTF.